The 8 T cell receptor beta chains below all came from one sample that was sequenced in a study of blood T cell repertoires in COVID-19. This table comes from immunoSEQ multiplex PCR, and its TCRdb copy is limited to in-frame clones, with some not included. The table has 150,000 or so clones, 75% to 85% seen once. The material sequenced was peripheral blood. These receptors originate from a man aged 55 to 70 with acute or convalescent COVID-19.

A note on this clone: Within the sample, other DNA sequences also encode this same CDR3. CDR3 bases: TGTGCCAGCAGTTTATCGGGCAGTTACGAGCAGTACTTC. It specifies CASSLSGSYEQYF. The chain employs TRBV27 and TRBJ2-7; D is ambiguous. V lost 0 bases to trimming and J lost 4 bases, with 7 bases between them. From germline, CDR1 is MNHEY and CDR2 SMNVEV (reference sequence). The CDR3 is 13 amino acids.

J is TRBJ1-1 and V is TRBV30; TRBD1 aligns across 10 bases. Per germline, CDR1 GTSNPN and CDR2 SVGIG (reference sequence). The CDR3 consists of 13 residues. The ends lost 5 bases at V and 8 bases at J; junction bases unmatched: 8. CDR3 in amino acids: CAWASGTGAEAFF. CDR3 nucleotides: TGTGCCTGGGCCTCTGGGACAGGGGCCGAAGCTTTCTTT.

V gene TRBV15 combines with J gene TRBJ1-2; 8 nucleotides align to TRBD1. The CDR3 consists of 14 residues. The ends lost 2 bases at V and 8 bases at J; junction bases unmatched: 7. CDR1 is LNHNV and CDR2 is YYDKDF in the germline V gene (reference sequence). The CDR3 bases are TGTGCCACCAGCAGATTGGACAGGGCCGTAGGCTACACCTTC. As protein: CATSRLDRAVGYTF.

This sequence joins TRBV10-3 and TRBJ2-3; the match to TRBD2 covers 10 bases. The CDR3 totals 14 residues. V was clipped by 6 bases and J by 5 bases; unmatched bases: 5. CDR1 ENHRY and CDR2 SYGVKD come from the germline V gene. Here the CDR3 reads CAIRSGGAGDTQYF. The DNA for the CDR3 is TGTGCCATCAGGAGCGGGGGGGCGGGAGATACGCAGTATTTT.

The sample holds a few counts of this clone. The chain couples TRBV9 to TRBJ2-1; 16 bases map to TRBD2. V lost 0 bases to trimming and J lost 6 bases; unmatched junction nucleotides: 9. Germline values: CDR1 SGDLS, CDR2 YYNGEE. The CDR3 runs to 19 residues. CDR3 residues: CASSVAGLAGGRVGNEQFF. The CDR3 nucleotides are TGTGCCAGCAGCGTAGCGGGACTAGCGGGAGGGAGGGTTGGCAATGAGCAGTTCTTC.

This chain links TRBV10-3 with TRBJ2-5; TRBD1 is a possible D gene (5 bases). Germline V lookup: CDR1 ENHRY, CDR2 SYGVKD. The CDR3 is 13 residues long. Trimming removed 6 bases from V and 1 base from J, with 9 bases in between. The chain's CDR3 is CAIRDSSQETQYF. The CDR3 DNA is TGTGCCATCAGAGACAGTTCCCAAGAGACCCAGTACTTC.

The gene calls are TRBV6-6 and TRBJ2-2, with 8 bases aligning to TRBD2. The CDR3 contains 12 residues. Germline assignment: CDR1 MNHNY and CDR2 SVGAGI (reference sequence). J was trimmed by 7 bases and V by 11 bases; bases with no gene match: 6. CDR3 DNA sequence: TGTGCCTCGGGGGGGCTCGGCGGGGAGCTGTTTTTT. This sequence encodes CASGGLGGELFF.

The chain employs TRBV6-5 and TRBJ1-1, with TRBD1 matching over 9 bases. The CDR3 loop spans 14 amino acids. Germline V CDR1 and CDR2: MNHEY, SVGAGI. The trim removed 6 bases at V and 2 bases at J, leaving 4 bases unmatched. CDR3 sequence: CASSRDRVNTEAFF. The DNA for the CDR3 is TGTGCCAGCAGCAGGGACAGGGTTAACACTGAAGCTTTCTTT.